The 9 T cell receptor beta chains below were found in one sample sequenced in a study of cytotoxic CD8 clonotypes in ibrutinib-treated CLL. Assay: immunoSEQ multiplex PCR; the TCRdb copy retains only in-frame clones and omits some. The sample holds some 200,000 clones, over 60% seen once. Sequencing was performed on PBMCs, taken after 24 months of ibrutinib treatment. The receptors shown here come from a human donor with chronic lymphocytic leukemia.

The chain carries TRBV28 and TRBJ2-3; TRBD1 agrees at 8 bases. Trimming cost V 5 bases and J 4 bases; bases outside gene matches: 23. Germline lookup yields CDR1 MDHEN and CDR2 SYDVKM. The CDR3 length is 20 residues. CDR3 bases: TGTGCCAGCAGTACCTGGGACAGGTCTCGCTCCGGGAGTATCGCAGATACGCAGTATTTT. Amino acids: CASSTWDRSRSGSIADTQYF.

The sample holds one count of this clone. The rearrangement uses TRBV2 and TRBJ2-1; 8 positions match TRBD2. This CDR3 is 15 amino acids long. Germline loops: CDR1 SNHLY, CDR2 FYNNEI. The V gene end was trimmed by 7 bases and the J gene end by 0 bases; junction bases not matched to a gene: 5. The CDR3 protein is CASILAGGSYNEQFF. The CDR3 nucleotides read TGTGCCAGCATTCTCGCGGGAGGCTCCTACAATGAGCAGTTCTTC.

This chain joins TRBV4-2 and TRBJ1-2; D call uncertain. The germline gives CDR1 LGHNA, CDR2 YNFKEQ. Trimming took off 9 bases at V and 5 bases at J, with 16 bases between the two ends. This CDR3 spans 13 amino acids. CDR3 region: CASSPLTEYGYTF. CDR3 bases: TGTGCCAGTAGTCCTCTAACAGAGTATGGCTACACCTTC.

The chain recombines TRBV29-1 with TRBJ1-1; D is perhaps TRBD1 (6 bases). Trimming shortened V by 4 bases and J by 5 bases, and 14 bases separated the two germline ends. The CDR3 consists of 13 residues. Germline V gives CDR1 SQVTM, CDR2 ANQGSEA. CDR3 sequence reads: CSVVVGARTEAFF. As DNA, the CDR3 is TGCAGCGTTGTTGTGGGGGCGAGGACTGAAGCTTTCTTT.

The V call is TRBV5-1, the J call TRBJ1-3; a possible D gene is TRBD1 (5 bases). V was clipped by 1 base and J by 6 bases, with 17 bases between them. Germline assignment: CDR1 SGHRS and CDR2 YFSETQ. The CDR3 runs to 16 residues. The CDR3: CASSLSQVGTENTIYF. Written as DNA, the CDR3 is TGCGCCAGCAGCTTGTCACAGGTGGGGACTGAAAACACCATATATTTT.

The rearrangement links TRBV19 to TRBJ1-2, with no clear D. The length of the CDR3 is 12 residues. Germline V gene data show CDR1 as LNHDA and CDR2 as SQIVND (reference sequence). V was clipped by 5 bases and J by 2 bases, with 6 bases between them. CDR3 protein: CASSPGNYGYTF. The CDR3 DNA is TGTGCCAGTAGTCCAGGAAACTATGGCTACACCTTC.

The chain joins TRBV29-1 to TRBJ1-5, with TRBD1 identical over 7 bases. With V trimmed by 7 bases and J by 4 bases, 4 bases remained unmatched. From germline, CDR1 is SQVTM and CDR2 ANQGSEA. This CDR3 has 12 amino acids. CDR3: CSAGQANQPQHF. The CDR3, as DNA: TGCAGCGCCGGACAGGCGAATCAGCCCCAGCATTTT.

The DNA for the CDR3 is TGTGCCAGCAGCGCTAACACGCGCTGGGAGGGAGAAGAGACCCAGTACTTC. Translated: CASSANTRWEGEETQYF. The rearrangement uses TRBV5-4 and TRBJ2-5; 7 nucleotides align to TRBD2. The junction had 15 bases not matched to a gene; V was cut back by 4 bases and J by 3 bases. The CDR3 is 17 residues long. The germline V gene has CDR1 SGHNT and CDR2 YYREEE (reference sequence).

Here the CDR3 DNA reads TGTGCCAGCAGCTTATCTTGGGGAAGCTCCTACGAGCAGTACTTC. Translating it yields CASSLSWGSSYEQYF. This chain connects TRBV7-3 to TRBJ2-7, with no clear D. The CDR3 is 15 amino acids. The V end lost 2 bases, the J end lost 0 bases, and 11 bases lay between the germline ends. Germline CDR1 reads SGHTA; CDR2 reads FQGTGA.